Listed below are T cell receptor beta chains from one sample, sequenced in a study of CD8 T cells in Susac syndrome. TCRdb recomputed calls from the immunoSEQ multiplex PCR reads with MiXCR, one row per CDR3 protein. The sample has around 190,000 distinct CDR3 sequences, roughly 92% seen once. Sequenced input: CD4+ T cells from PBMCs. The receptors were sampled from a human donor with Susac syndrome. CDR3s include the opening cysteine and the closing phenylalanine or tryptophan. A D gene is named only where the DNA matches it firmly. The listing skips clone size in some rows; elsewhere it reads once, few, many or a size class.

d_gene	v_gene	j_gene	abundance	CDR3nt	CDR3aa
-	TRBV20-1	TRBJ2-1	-	TGCAGTGCTAGTTTCTCCGGCAGCTCATACAATGAGCAGTTCTTC	CSASFSGSSYNEQFF
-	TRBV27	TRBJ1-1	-	TGTGCCAGCAACCGTAAGTCGGGAGGGGTGAACACTGAAGCTTTCTTT	CASNRKSGGVNTEAFF
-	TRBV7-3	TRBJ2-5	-	TGTGCCAGCAGCTTCGACTACAAAGAGACCCAGTACTTC	CASSFDYKETQYF
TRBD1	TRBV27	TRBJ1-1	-	TGTGCCAGCAGCTTGGGACAGGGGGCGATGACGGCTTTCTTT	CASSLGQGAMTAFF
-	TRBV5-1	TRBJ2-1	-	TGCGCCAGCAGCCAACAGGGAAATCTTCAGTTCTTC	CASSQQGNLQFF
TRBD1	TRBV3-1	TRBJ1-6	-	TGTGCCAGCAGCTTCCTGGACAGGGAGGATTCACCCCTCCACTTT	CASSFLDREDSPLHF
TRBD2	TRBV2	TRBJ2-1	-	TGTGCCAGCAGCGGGGGGGCCTGGGGGAATGAGCAGTTCTTC	CASSGGAWGNEQFF
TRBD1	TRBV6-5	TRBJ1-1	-	TGTGCCAGCAGTTCCCATCCCGGACAGGGGGCAATAAACACTGAAGCTTTCTTT	CASSSHPGQGAINTEAFF
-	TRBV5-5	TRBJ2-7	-	TGTGCCAGCAGCTTGGAGGCATACGAGCAGTACTTC	CASSLEAYEQYF
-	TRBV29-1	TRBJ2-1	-	TGCAGCGTCGGGGGTCCAGGGGTCGAGCAGTTCTTC	CSVGGPGVEQFF
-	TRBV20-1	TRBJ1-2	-	TGCAGTGCGCCGGTCGGCAGCTATGGCTACACCTTC	CSAPVGSYGYTF
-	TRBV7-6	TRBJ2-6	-	TGTGCCAGCAGCGCAACAGGGATCTCTGGGGCCAACGTCCTGACTTTC	CASSATGISGANVLTF
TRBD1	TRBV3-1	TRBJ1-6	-	TGTGCCAGCATTTCCAACAGGGGTGGAAATTCACCCCTCCACTTT	CASISNRGGNSPLHF
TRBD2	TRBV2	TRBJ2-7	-	TGTGCCAGCAGTGAGGTTGCGGGAGCCTACGAGCAGTACTTC	CASSEVAGAYEQYF
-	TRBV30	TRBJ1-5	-	TGTGCCTGGAGTGGCCAGGAGGAGCAGCCCCAGCATTTT	CAWSGQEEQPQHF
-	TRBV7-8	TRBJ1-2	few	TGTGCCAGCACCGGGGGGCTCAGATATGGCTACACCTTC	CASTGGLRYGYTF